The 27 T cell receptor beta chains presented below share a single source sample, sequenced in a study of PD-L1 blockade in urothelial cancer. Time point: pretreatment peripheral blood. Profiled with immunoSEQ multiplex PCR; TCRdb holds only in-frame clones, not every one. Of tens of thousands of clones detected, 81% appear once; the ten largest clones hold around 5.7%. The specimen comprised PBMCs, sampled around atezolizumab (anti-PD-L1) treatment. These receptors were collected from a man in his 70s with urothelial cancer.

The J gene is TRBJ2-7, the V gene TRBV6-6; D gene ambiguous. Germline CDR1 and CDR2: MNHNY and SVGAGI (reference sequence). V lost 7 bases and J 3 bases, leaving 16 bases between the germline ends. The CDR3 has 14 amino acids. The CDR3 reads CASNRDGVDYEQYF. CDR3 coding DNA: TGTGCCAGCAACCGAGACGGAGTCGACTACGAGCAGTACTTC.

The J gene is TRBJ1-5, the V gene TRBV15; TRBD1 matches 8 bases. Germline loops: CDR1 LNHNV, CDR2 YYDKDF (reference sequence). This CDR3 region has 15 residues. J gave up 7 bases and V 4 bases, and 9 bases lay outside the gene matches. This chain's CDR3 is CATSINRGIGQPQHF. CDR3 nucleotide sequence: TGTGCCACCAGCATTAACAGGGGGATAGGACAGCCCCAGCATTTT.

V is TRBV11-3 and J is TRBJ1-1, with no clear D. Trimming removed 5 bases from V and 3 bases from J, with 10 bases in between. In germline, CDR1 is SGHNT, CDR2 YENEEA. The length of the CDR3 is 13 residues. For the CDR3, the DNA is TGTGCCAGCAGCCACCGGGAGGACACTGAAGCTTTCTTT. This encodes CASSHREDTEAFF.

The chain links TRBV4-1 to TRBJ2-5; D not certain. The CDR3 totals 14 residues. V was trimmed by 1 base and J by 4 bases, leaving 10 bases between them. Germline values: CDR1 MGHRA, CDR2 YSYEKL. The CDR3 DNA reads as TGCGCCAGCAGCCAAGCAAGCGTGGGAGAGACCCAGTACTTC. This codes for CASSQASVGETQYF.

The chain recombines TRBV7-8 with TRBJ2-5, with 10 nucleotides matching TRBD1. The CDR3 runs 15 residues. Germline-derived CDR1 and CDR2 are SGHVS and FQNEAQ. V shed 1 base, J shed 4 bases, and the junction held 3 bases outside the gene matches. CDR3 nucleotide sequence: TGTGCCAGCAGCTTAGGGACAGGGGGGGGAGAGACCCAGTACTTC. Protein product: CASSLGTGGGETQYF.

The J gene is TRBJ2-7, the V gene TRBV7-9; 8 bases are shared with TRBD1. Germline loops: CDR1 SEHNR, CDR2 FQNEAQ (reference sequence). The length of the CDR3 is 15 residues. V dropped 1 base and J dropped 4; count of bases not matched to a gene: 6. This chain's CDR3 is CASSLDGDRGYEQYF. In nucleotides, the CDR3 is TGTGCCAGCAGCTTAGATGGCGACAGGGGATACGAGCAGTACTTC.

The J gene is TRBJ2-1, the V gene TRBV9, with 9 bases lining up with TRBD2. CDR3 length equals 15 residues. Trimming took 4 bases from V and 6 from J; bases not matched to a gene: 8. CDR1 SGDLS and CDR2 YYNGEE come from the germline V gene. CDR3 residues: CASSMPGGGANEQFF. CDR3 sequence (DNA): TGTGCCAGCAGCATGCCTGGCGGGGGGGCCAATGAGCAGTTCTTC.

The CDR3 region has the DNA TGTGCCTGGAGTCCCCCGTGGGCCGGCAGTGGCTACACCTTC. It yields the protein CAWSPPWAGSGYTF. This rearrangement joins TRBV30 to TRBJ1-2; D is uncertain. V lost 2 bases and J 7 bases, leaving 17 bases between the germline ends. The CDR3 spans 14 residues. Germline V gives CDR1 GTSNPN, CDR2 SVGIG (reference sequence). Filled out from reference TRBV30 and TRBJ1-2, the complete variable domain reads SQTIHQWPATLVQPVGSPLSLECTVEGTSNPNLYWYRQAAGRGLQLLFYSVGIGQISSEVPQNLSASRPQDRQFILSSKKLLLSDSGFYLCAWSPPWAGSGYTFGSGTRLTVV.

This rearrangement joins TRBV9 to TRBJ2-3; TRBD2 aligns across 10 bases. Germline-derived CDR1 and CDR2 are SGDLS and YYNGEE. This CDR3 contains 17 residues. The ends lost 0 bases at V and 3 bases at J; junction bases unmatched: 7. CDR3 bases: TGTGCCAGCAGCGTAGAGGGTAGCGGGGGGTGGACAGATACGCAGTATTTT. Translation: CASSVEGSGGWTDTQYF.

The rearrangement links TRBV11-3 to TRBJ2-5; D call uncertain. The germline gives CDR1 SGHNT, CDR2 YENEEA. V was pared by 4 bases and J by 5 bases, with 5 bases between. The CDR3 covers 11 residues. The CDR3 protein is CASSSRETQYF. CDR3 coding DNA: TGTGCCAGCAGCTCACGGGAGACCCAGTACTTC. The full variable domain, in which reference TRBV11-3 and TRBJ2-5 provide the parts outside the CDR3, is EAGVVQSPRYKIIEKKQPVAFWCNPISGHNTLYWYLQNLGQGPELLIRYENEEAVDDSQLPKDRFSAERLKGVDSTLKIQPAELGDSAVYLCASSSRETQYFGPGTRLLVL.

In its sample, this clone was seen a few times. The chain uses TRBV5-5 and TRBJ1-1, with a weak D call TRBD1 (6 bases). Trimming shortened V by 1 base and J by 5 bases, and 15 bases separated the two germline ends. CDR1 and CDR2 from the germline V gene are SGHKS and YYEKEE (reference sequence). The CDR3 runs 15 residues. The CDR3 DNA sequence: TGTGCCAGCAGCTTGACAGGGTACGGGGGGACTGAAGCTTTCTTT. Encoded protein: CASSLTGYGGTEAFF.

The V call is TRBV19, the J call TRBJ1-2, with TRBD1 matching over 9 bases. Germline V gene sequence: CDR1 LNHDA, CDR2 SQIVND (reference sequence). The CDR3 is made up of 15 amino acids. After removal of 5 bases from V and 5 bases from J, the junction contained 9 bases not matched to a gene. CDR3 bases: TGTGCCAGTAGTCTGCGACAGGGGGATTGGTATGGCTACACCTTC. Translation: CASSLRQGDWYGYTF.

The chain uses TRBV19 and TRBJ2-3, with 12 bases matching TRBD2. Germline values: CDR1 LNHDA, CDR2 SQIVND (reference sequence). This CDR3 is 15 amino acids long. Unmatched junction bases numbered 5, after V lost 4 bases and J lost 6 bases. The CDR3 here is CASSTSGGAWDTQYF. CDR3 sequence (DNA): TGTGCCAGTAGTACTAGCGGGGGGGCCTGGGATACGCAGTATTTT. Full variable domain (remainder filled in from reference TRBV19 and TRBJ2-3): DGGITQSPKYLFRKEGQNVTLSCEQNLNHDAMYWYRQDPGQGLRLIYYSQIVNDFQKGDIAEGYSVSREKKESFPLTVTSAQKNPTAFYLCASSTSGGAWDTQYFGPGTRLTVL.

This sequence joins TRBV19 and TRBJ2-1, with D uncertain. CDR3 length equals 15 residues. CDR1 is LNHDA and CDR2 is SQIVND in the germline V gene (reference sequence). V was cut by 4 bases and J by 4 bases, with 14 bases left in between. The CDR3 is CASSTFVAEYNEQFF. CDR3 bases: TGTGCCAGTAGTACTTTTGTGGCGGAGTACAATGAGCAGTTCTTC.

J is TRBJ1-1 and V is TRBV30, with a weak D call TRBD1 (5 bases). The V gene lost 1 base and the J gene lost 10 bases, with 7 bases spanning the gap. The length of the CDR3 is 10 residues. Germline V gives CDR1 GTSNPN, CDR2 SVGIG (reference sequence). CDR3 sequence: CAWSAGGAFF. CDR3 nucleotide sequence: TGTGCCTGGAGTGCGGGGGGAGCTTTCTTT.

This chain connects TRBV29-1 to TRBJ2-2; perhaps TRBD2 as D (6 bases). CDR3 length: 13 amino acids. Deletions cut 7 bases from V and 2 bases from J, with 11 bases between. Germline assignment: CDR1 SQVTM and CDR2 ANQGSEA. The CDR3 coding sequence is TGCAGCGCGGGAGAGGGAAACACCGGGGAGCTGTTTTTT. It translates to CSAGEGNTGELFF.

The CDR3 loop reads CAWSVSWRGGYEQYF. For the CDR3, the DNA is TGTGCCTGGAGTGTATCTTGGCGGGGAGGCTACGAGCAGTACTTC. The chain joins TRBV30 to TRBJ2-7, with a possible D match to TRBD2 (6 bases). The germline CDR1 and CDR2 sequences are GTSNPN and SVGIG (reference sequence). This CDR3 region has 15 residues. V lost 0 bases to trimming and J lost 3 bases, with 15 bases between them.

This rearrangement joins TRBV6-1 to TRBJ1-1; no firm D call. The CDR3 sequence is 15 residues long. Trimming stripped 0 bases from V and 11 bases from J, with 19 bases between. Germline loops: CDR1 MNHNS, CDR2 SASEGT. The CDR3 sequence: CASSEAFGRESRAFF. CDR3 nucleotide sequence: TGTGCCAGCAGTGAAGCTTTCGGACGGGAGAGTCGTGCTTTCTTT.

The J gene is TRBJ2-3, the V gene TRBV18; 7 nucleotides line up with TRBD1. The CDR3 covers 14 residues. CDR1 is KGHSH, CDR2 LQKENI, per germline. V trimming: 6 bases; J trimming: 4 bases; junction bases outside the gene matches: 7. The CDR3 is CASSTGSRADTQYF. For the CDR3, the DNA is TGTGCCAGCTCGACAGGGTCCCGGGCAGATACGCAGTATTTT.

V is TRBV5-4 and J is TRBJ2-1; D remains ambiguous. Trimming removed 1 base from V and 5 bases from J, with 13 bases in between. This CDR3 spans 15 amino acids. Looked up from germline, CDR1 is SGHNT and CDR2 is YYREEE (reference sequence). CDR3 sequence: CASSLPQSQDNEQFF. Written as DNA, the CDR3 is TGTGCCAGCAGCTTGCCACAGTCTCAGGACAATGAGCAGTTCTTC.

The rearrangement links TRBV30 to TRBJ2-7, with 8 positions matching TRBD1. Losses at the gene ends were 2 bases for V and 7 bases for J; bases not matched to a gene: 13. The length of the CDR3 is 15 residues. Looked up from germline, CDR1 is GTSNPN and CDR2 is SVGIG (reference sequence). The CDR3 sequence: CAWSFRQGLRGEQYF. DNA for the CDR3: TGTGCCTGGAGTTTCAGACAGGGGCTACGGGGGGAGCAGTACTTC.

CDR3 nucleotides: TGCGCCAGCAGCCAAAGTAGGGCGGGAGGGCCTAGCTCCTACAATGAGCAGTTCTTC. Amino acids: CASSQSRAGGPSSYNEQFF. J is TRBJ2-1 and V is TRBV4-1, with TRBD2 matching 9 bases. The V gene's germline CDR1 is MGHRA and CDR2 YSYEKL. CDR3 size: 19 residues. The ends lost 2 bases at V and 0 bases at J; junction bases unmatched: 11.

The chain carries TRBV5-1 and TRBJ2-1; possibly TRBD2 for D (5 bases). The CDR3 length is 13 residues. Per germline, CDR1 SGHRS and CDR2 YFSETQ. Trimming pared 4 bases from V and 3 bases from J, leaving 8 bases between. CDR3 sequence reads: CASSPGNYNEQFF. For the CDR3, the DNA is TGCGCCAGCAGCCCCGGGAACTACAATGAGCAGTTCTTC.

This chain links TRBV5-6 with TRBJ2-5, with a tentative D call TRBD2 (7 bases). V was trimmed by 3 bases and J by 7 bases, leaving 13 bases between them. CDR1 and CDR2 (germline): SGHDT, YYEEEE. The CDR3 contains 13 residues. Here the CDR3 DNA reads TGTGCCAGCAGCTGGGAGGGGGTAGGGACCCAGTACTTC. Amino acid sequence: CASSWEGVGTQYF.

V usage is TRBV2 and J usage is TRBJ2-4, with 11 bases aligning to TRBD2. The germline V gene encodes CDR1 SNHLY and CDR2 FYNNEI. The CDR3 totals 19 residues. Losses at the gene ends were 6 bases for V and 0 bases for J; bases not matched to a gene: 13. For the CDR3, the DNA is TGTGCCAGCAGACCCGGGACTAGCGGCTGGACTCTAGCCAAAAACATTCAGTACTTC. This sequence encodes CASRPGTSGWTLAKNIQYF.

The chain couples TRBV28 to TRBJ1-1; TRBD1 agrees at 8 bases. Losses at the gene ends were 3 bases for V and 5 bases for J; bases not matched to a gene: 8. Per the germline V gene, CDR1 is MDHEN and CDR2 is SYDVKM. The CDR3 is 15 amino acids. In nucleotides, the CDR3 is TGTGCCAGCAGTTTGGCCGCAGGGGGCGAGACTGAAGCTTTCTTT. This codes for CASSLAAGGETEAFF. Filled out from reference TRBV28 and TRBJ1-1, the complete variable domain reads DVKVTQSSRYLVKRTGEKVFLECVQDMDHENMFWYRQDPGLGLRLIYFSYDVKMKEKGDIPEGYSVSREKKERFSLILESASTNQTSMYLCASSLAAGGETEAFFGQGTRLTVV.

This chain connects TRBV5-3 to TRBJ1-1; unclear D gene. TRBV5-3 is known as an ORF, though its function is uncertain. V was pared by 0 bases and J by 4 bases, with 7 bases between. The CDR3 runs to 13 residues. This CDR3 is CARSLGRGTEAFF. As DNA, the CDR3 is TGTGCCAGAAGCTTGGGCCGGGGCACTGAAGCTTTCTTT.